The 22 T cell receptor beta chains below were found in one sample sequenced in a study of cytomegalovirus exposure and HLA in healthy donors. This PCR relied on a set of 60 Vbeta primers and 13 Jbeta primers. Sequencing was performed with immunoSEQ multiplex PCR; in TCRdb, only in-frame clones are kept and a portion is missing. In the table there are over 100,000 clones, around 74% of which are singletons. Material for sequencing was PBMCs. The origin of the receptors is a man aged 30-40 years in good health and CMV-seropositive.

This clone has just a few counts. V gene TRBV6-5 combines with J gene TRBJ1-2, with a tentative D call TRBD1 (6 bases). This CDR3 spans 11 amino acids. Looked up from germline, CDR1 is MNHEY and CDR2 is SVGAGI. Trimming stripped 6 bases from V and 9 bases from J, with 11 bases between. The CDR3 region has the DNA TGTGCCAGCAGGGACAGCTGGAGCTACACCTTC. Translation: CASRDSWSYTF.

The chain uses TRBV9 and TRBJ1-5; the match to TRBD1 covers 9 bases. V dropped 5 bases and J dropped 0; count of bases not matched to a gene: 15. CDR1 is SGDLS and CDR2 is YYNGEE in the germline V gene. CDR3 size: 19 residues. CDR3 in DNA: TGTGCCAGCAGGGTTGGCCCGAGACAGGGGGTTTCTAGCAATCAGCCCCAGCATTTT. Its translation is CASRVGPRQGVSSNQPQHF.

J is TRBJ1-5 and V is TRBV6-1; D is possibly TRBD1 (6 bases). Germline V gene lookup returns CDR1 MNHNS and CDR2 SASEGT. Trimming stripped 5 bases from V and 3 bases from J, with 11 bases between. The CDR3 is 14 amino acids. CDR3 region: CASSQDRVNQPQHF. CDR3 nucleotides: TGTGCCAGCAGTCAGGACAGAGTCAATCAGCCCCAGCATTTT.

This clone was counted only a few times. The chain is built from TRBV12-5 and TRBJ1-4; 11 nucleotides match TRBD1. V was pared by 4 bases and J by 2 bases, with 6 bases of the junction left unmatched. CDR3 size: 17 residues. Germline V CDR1 and CDR2: LGHNT, FRNRAP. The DNA for the CDR3 is TGTGCTAGTGGTTCCCCCGGGACAGGGGGGACTAATGAAAAACTGTTTTTT. It codes for CASGSPGTGGTNEKLFF.

This clone was seen a handful of times. The chain couples TRBV15 to TRBJ1-1; no reliable D call. Germline loops: CDR1 LNHNV, CDR2 YYDKDF (reference sequence). The V end was cut by 0 bases, the J end by 10 bases, with 12 bases between. This CDR3 contains 13 residues. The CDR3 here is CATSRDRFGGAFF. The CDR3 DNA reads as TGTGCCACCAGCAGAGATCGTTTCGGTGGAGCTTTCTTT.

The rearrangement joins TRBV25-1 to TRBJ2-7; D perhaps matches TRBD1 (5 bases). Between the trimmed V and J ends, which lost 3 bases and 4 bases, there was a span of 16 bases. The CDR3 is 15 residues long. CDR1 and CDR2 from the germline V gene are MGHDK and SYGVNS. The CDR3, as DNA: TGTGCCAGCAGTGATTCCGCGGCGAGACAGTACGAGCAGTACTTC. Amino acid sequence: CASSDSAARQYEQYF.

This chain links TRBV10-2 with TRBJ2-1; no clear D. This CDR3 comprises 14 residues. Trimming left V 3 bases short and J 3 bases short, with 9 bases between. Per the germline V gene, CDR1 is WSHSY and CDR2 is SAAADI. CDR3 protein: CASSEGRGYNEQFF. CDR3 DNA sequence: TGCGCCAGCAGTGAAGGAAGAGGCTACAATGAGCAGTTCTTC.

DNA of the CDR3: TGCAGTGCTACAGGGAAAGAGACCCAGTACTTC. It codes for CSATGKETQYF. The rearrangement uses TRBV20-1 and TRBJ2-5; maybe TRBD1 (5 bases). This CDR3 is built from 11 residues. From germline, CDR1 is DFQATT and CDR2 SNEGSKA (reference sequence). Deletions cut 4 bases from V and 3 bases from J, with 6 bases between.

This chain connects TRBV13 to TRBJ2-3, with D tentatively TRBD1 (5 bases). Germline CDR1 reads PRHDT; CDR2 reads FYEKMQ (reference sequence). This CDR3 has 16 amino acids. Trimming pared 4 bases from V and 3 bases from J, leaving 17 bases between. CDR3 residues: CASSSGGQGATDTQYF. In nucleotides, the CDR3 is TGTGCCAGCAGCTCCGGTGGGCAGGGTGCGACAGATACGCAGTATTTT.

This clone was counted only a few times. This sequence joins TRBV4-2 and TRBJ1-3, with 7 bases identical to TRBD1. Germline values: CDR1 LGHNA, CDR2 YNFKEQ. This CDR3 contains 14 residues. Trimming removed 4 bases from V and 2 bases from J; junction bases left unmatched: 2. The CDR3 sequence: CASSPDRAGNTIYF. The CDR3 DNA reads TGTGCCAGCAGCCCAGACAGGGCTGGAAACACCATATATTTT.

This clone came up once. The junction does not match germline at one end; this may be a read error. The chain has TRBV27 and TRBJ1-2, with TRBD1 matching 9 bases. Germline CDR1 and CDR2: MNHEY and SMNVEV (reference sequence). The CDR3 runs 18 residues. The CDR3 is CASSLSYRGRSGNYGYPF. CDR3 bases: TGTGCCAGCAGTTTATCGTACAGGGGGCGCTCTGGCAACTATGGCTACCCCTTC.

V usage is TRBV18 and J usage is TRBJ1-5; D perhaps matches TRBD1 (5 bases). Per germline, CDR1 KGHSH and CDR2 LQKENI. CDR3 size: 13 residues. Trimming took 5 bases from V and 5 from J, leaving 10 bases between them. The CDR3 region has the DNA TGTGCCAGCTCATTCGAACAGGATCAGCCCCAGCATTTT. Translation: CASSFEQDQPQHF.

The chain couples TRBV5-1 to TRBJ2-3, with 8 bases identical to TRBD2. The length of the CDR3 is 15 residues. Germline CDR1 SGHRS, CDR2 YFSETQ. V lost 5 bases and J lost 2; bases outside the gene matches: 7. CDR3 nucleotide sequence: TGCGCCAGCAGGGACCCGGGGGGGAACACAGATACGCAGTATTTT. It is translated as CASRDPGGNTDTQYF. Complete variable domain (other parts from reference TRBV5-1 and TRBJ2-3): KAGVTQTPRYLIKTRGQQVTLSCSPISGHRSVSWYQQTPGQGLQFLFEYFSETQRNKGNFPGRFSGRQFSNSRSEMNVSTLELGDSALYLCASRDPGGNTDTQYFGPGTRLTVL.

The gene calls are TRBV6-1 and TRBJ2-1; D unclear. V lost 8 bases to trimming and J lost 2 bases, with 13 bases between them. The germline V gene encodes CDR1 MNHNS and CDR2 SASEGT. The CDR3 has 14 residues. For the CDR3, the DNA is TGTGCCAGCGGTATGGCAAACGCCTACAATGAGCAGTTCTTC. Protein: CASGMANAYNEQFF.

J is TRBJ1-3 and V is TRBV13; TRBD1 agrees at 8 bases. The ends lost 5 bases at V and 2 bases at J; junction bases unmatched: 5. Germline V gives CDR1 PRHDT, CDR2 FYEKMQ (reference sequence). The CDR3 loop spans 15 amino acids. The CDR3: CASSESQGAGNTIYF. In nucleotides, the CDR3 is TGTGCCAGCAGCGAATCACAGGGGGCTGGAAACACCATATATTTT.

The chain joins TRBV19 to TRBJ2-5, with D tentatively TRBD1 (6 bases). Trimming stripped 5 bases from V and 3 bases from J, with 13 bases between. This CDR3 spans 14 amino acids. Germline V gene lookup returns CDR1 LNHDA and CDR2 SQIVND (reference sequence). The DNA for the CDR3 is TGTGCCAGTAGTGCGACAGGTTGGGAAGAGACCCAGTACTTC. Protein sequence: CASSATGWEETQYF.

This clone was found a few times. The chain combines TRBV6-1 with TRBJ1-1; 9 bases agree with TRBD1. V trimming: 6 bases; J trimming: 4 bases; junction bases outside the gene matches: 6. The CDR3 totals 14 residues. CDR1 and CDR2 from the germline V gene are MNHNS and SASEGT. This CDR3 is CASRLQGAGTEAFF. DNA for the CDR3: TGTGCCAGCAGACTACAGGGGGCCGGCACTGAAGCTTTCTTT.

This clone was found once. Within the sample, other DNA sequences also encode this same CDR3. This chain joins TRBV25-1 and TRBJ2-5; weak D call: TRBD1 (5 bases). In germline, CDR1 is MGHDK, CDR2 SYGVNS. The V end was cut by 1 base, the J end by 3 bases, with 12 bases between. The CDR3 consists of 15 residues. The CDR3 here is CASSESGAMKETQYF. The CDR3 DNA is TGTGCCAGCAGTGAATCTGGGGCGATGAAAGAGACCCAGTACTTC.

A few counts support this clone. V gene TRBV6-5 combines with J gene TRBJ2-6, with D possibly matching TRBD1 (6 bases). The CDR3 consists of 15 residues. Trimming took off 2 bases at V and 1 base at J, with 6 bases between the two ends. Germline assignment: CDR1 MNHEY and CDR2 SVGAGI. CDR3 protein: CASSYTGSGANVLTF. The CDR3 DNA follows: TGTGCCAGCAGTTACACAGGGTCTGGGGCCAACGTCCTGACTTTC.

This clone was detected a few times. The chain links TRBV5-4 to TRBJ2-6; TRBD1 matches 11 bases. This CDR3 is 18 amino acids long. V was clipped by 5 bases and J by 1 base; unmatched bases: 8. Germline CDR1 is SGHNT and CDR2 is YYREEE (reference sequence). The CDR3 loop is CASSEPRDRGSGANVLTF. DNA for the CDR3: TGTGCCAGCAGTGAACCTCGGGACAGGGGGTCTGGGGCCAACGTCCTGACTTTC.

This clone was counted between two and nine times. The V gene is TRBV19, the J gene TRBJ1-4; D is possibly TRBD1 (5 bases). V was shortened by 1 base and J by 8 bases, with 11 bases between the two germline ends. Germline lookup yields CDR1 LNHDA and CDR2 SQIVND (reference sequence). The CDR3 spans 14 residues. CDR3 loop: CASSIGRDREKLFF. As DNA, the CDR3 is TGTGCCAGTAGTATAGGGAGGGACCGAGAAAAACTGTTTTTT.

This clone was counted between two and nine times. The chain couples TRBV6-5 to TRBJ2-2; D possibly corresponds to TRBD1 (6 bases). V shed 2 bases and J shed 6 bases, with 13 bases lying between them. CDR1 is MNHEY, CDR2 SVGAGI, per germline. The CDR3 consists of 15 residues. CDR3 nucleotide sequence: TGTGCCAGCAGTTACAATGTAGGGGGTGCCGGGGAGCTGTTTTTT. Translating it yields CASSYNVGGAGELFF.